This is a list of T cell receptor beta chains from one sample in a study of brain T cells in children with intractable seizures. The table came from immunoSEQ multiplex PCR; TCRdb's copy has only in-frame clones and leaves some out. The data show some 2,500 clones, with about 80% seen just once and roughly a tenth held by the top ten. The starting material was resected brain tissue, obtained at surgery. The origin of the receptors is a boy under two years old with hemimegalencephaly and intractable seizures. The CDR3 runs from the conserved cysteine through the conserved F or W. A D gene is named only where the DNA matches it firmly. Clone size, where shown, is once, few, many, or a class for clones that have expanded.

v_gene	abundance	len	d_gene	j_gene	CDR3nt	CDR3aa
TRBV7-2	-	15	TRBD1	TRBJ2-3	TGTGCCAGCAGCTTGCGGACAGGGGGCACAGATACGCAGTATTTT	CASSLRTGGTDTQYF
TRBV6-2/TRBV6-3	-	12	-	TRBJ1-1	TGTGCCAGCAGCCTACTTGGCACTGAAGCTTTCTTT	CASSLLGTEAFF
TRBV6-5	-	14	-	TRBJ1-2	TGTGCCAGCAGTTACCGGGAAGGACTCAGTGGCTACACCTTC	CASSYREGLSGYTF
TRBV11-3	-	14	-	TRBJ2-1	TGTGCCAGCAGCTCCAGCGGTCAAGCTAATGAGCAGTTCTTC	CASSSSGQANEQFF
TRBV5-4	-	17	-	TRBJ2-3	TGTGCCAGCAGCCCCCGAGGTGGTGGCGGCGCCCCAGATACGCAGTATTTT	CASSPRGGGGAPDTQYF
TRBV6-2/TRBV6-3	-	14	TRBD1	TRBJ2-7	TGTGCCAGCAGTTCCTGGACAGGGGATTACGAGCAGTACTTC	CASSSWTGDYEQYF
TRBV14	-	15	-	TRBJ2-7	TGTGCCAGCAGCCTGGGGAGGGGGCGTTCCTACGAGCAGTACTTC	CASSLGRGRSYEQYF
TRBV7-2	-	13	-	TRBJ2-1	TGTGCCAGCAGCTCCACCCTCCGGGGTGAGCAGTTCTTC	CASSSTLRGEQFF
TRBV9	-	18	TRBD2	TRBJ2-1	TGTGCCAGCAGCGGAGGCCCCCGGGCTAGCGGAACCTACAATGAGCAGTTCTTC	CASSGGPRASGTYNEQFF
TRBV13	-	15	TRBD2	TRBJ2-5	TGTGCCAGCAGCTTACTTCTAGCGGGACAAGAGACCCAGTACTTC	CASSLLLAGQETQYF
TRBV3-1/TRBV3-2	-	12	-	TRBJ2-2	TGTGCCAGCAGCCAAGTGGGCGGGGAGCTGTTTTTT	CASSQVGGELFF
TRBV9	-	14	TRBD1	TRBJ2-7	TGTGCCAGCAGCATCGGACAGGCGGGCTACGAGCAGTACTTC	CASSIGQAGYEQYF
TRBV28	few	13	-	TRBJ1-1	TGTGCCAGCAGTGTTTCCTTGAACACTGAAGCTTTCTTT	CASSVSLNTEAFF
TRBV5-5	-	14	TRBD1	TRBJ1-5	TGTGCCAGCAGCCCAGGACAGGGGGGTCAGCCCCAGCATTTT	CASSPGQGGQPQHF
TRBV15	-	16	TRBD1	TRBJ2-1	TGTGCCACCAGCAGGCCTAAGGACAGGTCGTGGGATGAGCAGTTCTTC	CATSRPKDRSWDEQFF
TRBV29-1	-	16	TRBD2	TRBJ2-2	TGCAGCGTTGAACTAGCGGGAGGCGTAAACACCGGGGAGCTGTTTTTT	CSVELAGGVNTGELFF
TRBV2	-	12	-	TRBJ2-2	TGTGCCAGCAGCCTACTTGGCGGGGAGCTGTTTTTT	CASSLLGGELFF
TRBV11-2	few	14	-	TRBJ1-2	TGTGCCAGCAGAAGGGTCAGGTCCAACTATGGCTACACCTTC	CASRRVRSNYGYTF
TRBV7-9	-	14	-	TRBJ2-7	TGTGCCAGCAGCTTACATCAGTCTTCCTACGAGCAGTACTTC	CASSLHQSSYEQYF
TRBV10-2	-	15	-	TRBJ2-1	TGCGCCAGCAGTCCGGGATCACCATCCTACAATGAGCAGTTCTTC	CASSPGSPSYNEQFF
TRBV27	few	14	-	TRBJ2-3	TGTGCCAGCAGGGACTCCCCACGCGCAGATACGCAGTATTTT	CASRDSPRADTQYF
TRBV5-5	-	15	-	TRBJ2-5	TGTGCCAGCAGCTTGAGCTGGGGGCTGGGAGAGACCCAGTACTTC	CASSLSWGLGETQYF
TRBV2	once	13	TRBD2	TRBJ2-5	TGTGCCAGTACCACTAGCGTACAAGAGACCCAGTACTTC	CASTTSVQETQYF
TRBV11-1	-	15	TRBD2	TRBJ2-1	TGTGCCAGCAGCTTATTATCAGCGGGAGCAAACGAGCAGTTCTTC	CASSLLSAGANEQFF
TRBV27	-	16	TRBD1	TRBJ2-7	TGTGCCAGCAGTTTGAGGGCCGGGACAGGCCCCTACGAGCAGTACTTC	CASSLRAGTGPYEQYF
TRBV18	-	14	TRBD1	TRBJ2-7	TGTGCCAGCTCACCTGTGACAGGGATCTACGAGCAGTACTTC	CASSPVTGIYEQYF
TRBV29-1	-	13	TRBD1	TRBJ2-1	TGCAGCGCCGGGACAGGGGGCTACAATGAGCAGTTCTTC	CSAGTGGYNEQFF
TRBV3-1/TRBV3-2	-	14	-	TRBJ2-5	TGTGCCAGCAGCCAACAGGGACTCCAAGAGACCCAGTACTTC	CASSQQGLQETQYF
TRBV9	-	14	TRBD1	TRBJ1-4	TGTGCCAGCAGCACGACAGGGGAAAATGAAAAACTGTTTTTT	CASSTTGENEKLFF
TRBV5-5	few	16	-	TRBJ1-5	TGTGCCAGCAGCTTGCAATTTGGGGTGGGCAATCAGCCCCAGCATTTT	CASSLQFGVGNQPQHF
TRBV13	-	14	-	TRBJ2-1	TGTGCCAGCAGCCCGAGGACTATCTACAATGAGCAGTTCTTC	CASSPRTIYNEQFF
TRBV5-1	-	16	TRBD2	TRBJ2-3	TGCGCCAGCAGCTGGACTAGCGGGATCCTCACAGATACGCAGTATTTT	CASSWTSGILTDTQYF
TRBV7-3	-	15	-	TRBJ1-4	TGTGCCAGCAGCCCCGACAGGACAACTAATGAAAAACTGTTTTTT	CASSPDRTTNEKLFF
TRBV3-1/TRBV3-2	-	15	-	TRBJ2-3	TGTGCCAGCAGCCAAACAGGGAACTCAGGGGATACGCAGTATTTT	CASSQTGNSGDTQYF
TRBV7-2	-	15	-	TRBJ1-1	TGTGCCAGCAGCTCTCGGGTGAATTCTTACGGGGAAGCTTTCTTT	CASSSRVNSYGEAFF
TRBV7-3	-	15	TRBD2	TRBJ2-1	TGTGCCAGCAGCTTAGGCGGGAGGGGATACAATGAGCAGTTCTTC	CASSLGGRGYNEQFF
TRBV28	-	17	TRBD1	TRBJ1-2	TGTGCCAGCAGTGGCATCGACAGGGACATTGCTAACTATGGCTACACCTTC	CASSGIDRDIANYGYTF
TRBV19	-	13	-	TRBJ2-1	-	CASTSGPYNEQFF
TRBV19	-	13	-	TRBJ2-3	TGTGCCAGTAGTATTCTTGGGGGAGATACGCAGTATTTT	CASSILGGDTQYF
TRBV7-2	-	12	-	TRBJ2-3	TGTGCCAGTAGCGGAAGCACAGATACGCAGTATTTT	CASSGSTDTQYF
TRBV5-6	-	17	TRBD1	TRBJ2-4	TGTGCCAGCAGCTTGGGACAGGGGGCGCCGGCCAAAAACATTCAGTACTTC	CASSLGQGAPAKNIQYF
TRBV6-4	few	15	TRBD2	TRBJ2-7	TGTGCCAGCAGTGATGCTAGCGGGAGTTACTACGAGCAGTACTTC	CASSDASGSYYEQYF
TRBV24-1	-	16	TRBD1	TRBJ2-5	TGTGCCACCAGTGATTTGCGAGACAGGGGGTGGGAGACCCAGTACTTC	CATSDLRDRGWETQYF
TRBV27	-	16	-	TRBJ2-7	TGTGCCAGCAGTTTCCGGCAGGGCACCTCGGGGTACGAGCAGTACTTC	CASSFRQGTSGYEQYF
TRBV10-2	-	14	TRBD2	TRBJ2-1	TGCGCCAGCAGCGGGACTAGCGGGAGCAATGAGCAGTTCTTC	CASSGTSGSNEQFF
TRBV3-1/TRBV3-2	-	15	-	TRBJ2-7	TGTGCCAGCAGCCCCTTCGGTCAGGGTTCCTACGAGCAGTACTTC	CASSPFGQGSYEQYF
TRBV15	-	19	-	TRBJ2-3	TGTGCCACCAGCAGAGACCCCGCACGTCCATGGGGGCGTGCAGATACGCAGTATTTT	CATSRDPARPWGRADTQYF
TRBV29-1	-	10	-	TRBJ2-5	TGCAGCGTGGTCGGGGAGACCCAGTACTTC	CSVVGETQYF
TRBV19	-	12	-	TRBJ2-1	TGTGCCAGTAGTAAGGCCTACAATGAGCAGTTCTTC	CASSKAYNEQFF
TRBV6-5	-	15	TRBD2	TRBJ2-7	TGTGCCAGCAGTAGGACTAGCGGGAGCTCCTACGAGCAGTACTTC	CASSRTSGSSYEQYF
TRBV12-3/TRBV12-4	few	13	-	TRBJ2-2	TGTGCCAGCAGTCACCTGAACACCGGGGAGCTGTTTTTT	CASSHLNTGELFF
TRBV9	-	17	-	TRBJ1-3	TGTGCCAGCAGCGTAGCTCCCGTAATTGCCCTTGGAAACACCATATATTTT	CASSVAPVIALGNTIYF
TRBV11-3	-	14	-	TRBJ2-1	TGTGCCAGCAGCTTAGTAGTTTGGGGATATGAGCAGTTCTTC	CASSLVVWGYEQFF
TRBV7-8	-	14	-	TRBJ2-7	TGTGCCAGCAGCTTAGCGGGCAGGGGCCACGAGCAGTACTTC	CASSLAGRGHEQYF